Listed below are T cell receptor beta chains from one sample, sequenced in a study of blood T cells in healthy people across ages. A single record per CDR3 protein comes from TCRdb applying MiXCR to the 5' RACE reads. The sample yields about 1 million distinct CDR3 sequences, roughly 45% seen once. The sample taken for sequencing was blood. The receptors shown here come from a woman aged 55-70 years in good health. CDR3s include the opening cysteine and the closing phenylalanine or tryptophan. The D gene is left open where the match is weak. Size is omitted from some rows. Given values are once, few, many or a class for expanded clones.

J: TRBJ2-5; D: -; size: few; V: TRBV4-1; DNA: TGCGCCAGCAGCAAAGGCTTCGGGGTAGTAGAGACCCAGTACTTC; CDR3: CASSKGFGVVETQYF
J: TRBJ2-3; D: -; size: -; V: TRBV12-3/TRBV12-4; DNA: TGTGCCAGCAGTTCACAGAGTAGGGGCACAGATACGCAGTATTTT; CDR3: CASSSQSRGTDTQYF
J: TRBJ1-3; D: TRBD1; size: once; V: TRBV4-2; DNA: TGTGCCAGCACCATCAATCCGGACAGGGGGGACACCATATATTTT; CDR3: CASTINPDRGDTIYF
J: TRBJ2-1; D: -; size: -; V: TRBV27; DNA: TGTGCCAGCAGAAGGAGGTATCGGGACTCCCTCCGGGGTGAGCAGTTCTTC; CDR3: CASRRRYRDSLRGEQFF
J: TRBJ1-5; D: TRBD1; size: -; V: TRBV10-3; DNA: TGTGCCATCAACGGGACAGGGCCAAATCAGCCCCAGCATTTT; CDR3: CAINGTGPNQPQHF
J: TRBJ2-5; D: -; size: few; V: TRBV3-1; DNA: TGTGCCAGCAGCCAAGCAGTAGCCGAGAGAACCCAGTACTTC; CDR3: CASSQAVAERTQYF
J: TRBJ1-2; D: -; size: many; V: TRBV2; DNA: TGTGCCAGCCGTCAACAGCCGTATGGCTACACCTTC; CDR3: CASRQQPYGYTF
J: TRBJ2-1; D: -; size: -; V: TRBV5-1; DNA: TGCGCCAGCAGCTTGAGTAGCTCCTACAATGAGCGGTTCTTC; CDR3: CASSLSSSYNERFF
J: TRBJ1-2; D: TRBD1; size: few; V: TRBV20-1; DNA: TGCAGTGCTAGAGATGGACAGGGAGTGGGCTACACCTTC; CDR3: CSARDGQGVGYTF
J: TRBJ2-4; D: TRBD1; size: -; V: TRBV11-2; DNA: TGTGCCAGCAGCTTAGATCCCGGACAGGGGGTACTGGATCAGTACTTC; CDR3: CASSLDPGQGVLDQYF
J: TRBJ2-3; D: -; size: -; V: TRBV20-1; DNA: TGCAGTGCATCGGAGAGGACAGATACGCAGTATTTT; CDR3: CSASERTDTQYF
J: TRBJ1-2; D: TRBD1; size: -; V: TRBV3-1; DNA: TGTGCCAGCAGCCAAGGCGGGACAGGGCAGATCTATGGCTACACCTTC; CDR3: CASSQGGTGQIYGYTF
J: TRBJ2-7; D: -; size: -; V: TRBV27; DNA: TGTGCCAGCAGTTTACAGCCGGTTCCGAGCAATGAGCAGTACTTC; CDR3: CASSLQPVPSNEQYF
J: TRBJ2-5; D: TRBD1; size: few; V: TRBV10-3; DNA: TGTGCCATCAGGGATACAGGGGGCGGAGAGACCCAGTACTTC; CDR3: CAIRDTGGGETQYF
J: TRBJ2-1; D: -; size: -; V: TRBV12-5; DNA: TGTGCTAGTGGTTTGGCCCCGGGTCCAAGGGGCTACGAGCAGTTCTTC; CDR3: CASGLAPGPRGYEQFF
J: TRBJ2-7; D: -; size: -; V: TRBV29-1; DNA: TGCAGCGTTGGAGGGTGGTCCTCCTACGAGCAGTACTTC; CDR3: CSVGGWSSYEQYF
J: TRBJ2-3; D: -; size: -; V: TRBV5-5; DNA: TGTGCCAGCAGCTTCATTCCTCACGGCACAGATACGCAGTATTTT; CDR3: CASSFIPHGTDTQYF
J: TRBJ1-2; D: TRBD1; size: -; V: TRBV2; DNA: TGTGCCAGCAGTCATCCAGGGGGGCTAATAGGCTACACCTTC; CDR3: CASSHPGGLIGYTF
J: TRBJ2-7; D: -; size: few; V: TRBV7-9; DNA: TGTGCCAGCCTGCTTACAGGCTCAGGCTCCTACGAGCAGTACTTC; CDR3: CASLLTGSGSYEQYF
J: TRBJ2-3; D: TRBD2; size: -; V: TRBV20-1; DNA: TGCAGTGCTAGAGATCGGCATAGCGGGTGGAGCACAGATACGCAGTATTTT; CDR3: CSARDRHSGWSTDTQYF
J: TRBJ1-5; D: TRBD1; size: -; V: TRBV7-9; DNA: TGTGCCAGCAGCCACCAGGGGGAGCCCCAGCATTTT; CDR3: CASSHQGEPQHF
J: TRBJ2-3; D: -; size: -; V: TRBV5-1; DNA: TGCGCCAGCTCCGCCCGGACGGATAGCACAGATACGCAGTATTTT; CDR3: CASSARTDSTDTQYF
J: TRBJ2-4; D: -; size: -; V: TRBV4-1; DNA: TGCGCCAGCAGCTGTGGAGTTGGGGCCAAAAACATTCAGTACTTC; CDR3: CASSCGVGAKNIQYF
J: TRBJ2-3; D: -; size: -; V: TRBV9; DNA: TGTGCCAGCAGCGTAGGCTCGGGAGAGGGGGTTAGCACAGATACGCAGTATTTT; CDR3: CASSVGSGEGVSTDTQYF
J: TRBJ1-6; D: -; size: -; V: TRBV3-1; DNA: TGTGCCAGCAGCCAAGGATCACCCCTCCACTTT; CDR3: CASSQGSPLHF
J: TRBJ2-1; D: TRBD2; size: few; V: TRBV7-9; DNA: TGTGCCAGCAGCTTAGGGGGACTAGCGGGGCAACACAATGAGCAGTTCTTC; CDR3: CASSLGGLAGQHNEQFF
J: TRBJ2-5; D: -; size: many; V: TRBV12-3/TRBV12-4; DNA: TGTGCCAGCAACGGTGGTGGAAGCTCCGGGAAGACCCAGTACTTC; CDR3: CASNGGGSSGKTQYF
J: TRBJ2-4; D: TRBD2; size: many; V: TRBV5-1; DNA: TGCGCCAGCAGCTTGGAGGCTAGCGGGAGTAGAGAGCAGTACTTC; CDR3: CASSLEASGSREQYF
J: TRBJ2-3; D: -; size: once; V: TRBV20-1; DNA: TGCAGTGCTAGAGATATTGCCAGGAGCAGCACAGATACGCAGTATTTT; CDR3: CSARDIARSSTDTQYF
J: TRBJ1-2; D: -; size: many; V: TRBV29-1; DNA: TGCAGCGTAGGCTTCAGTGGCTATGGCTACACCTTC; CDR3: CSVGFSGYGYTF
J: TRBJ2-5; D: -; size: -; V: TRBV27; DNA: TGTGCCAGCAACAAACAGGGATCCGAGACCCAGTACTTC; CDR3: CASNKQGSETQYF
J: TRBJ2-5; D: -; size: few; V: TRBV28; DNA: TGTGCCAGCAGTTTACTACCCCAAGAGACCCAGTACTTC; CDR3: CASSLLPQETQYF
J: TRBJ2-7; D: -; size: -; V: TRBV13; DNA: TGTGCCTGCAGCTTTCAGAGATACGAGCAGTACTTC; CDR3: CACSFQRYEQYF
J: TRBJ2-5; D: TRBD2; size: -; V: TRBV2; DNA: TGTGCCAGTCAGACTAGCTTACAAGAGACCCAGTACTTC; CDR3: CASQTSLQETQYF
J: TRBJ1-6; D: TRBD1; size: -; V: TRBV12-3/TRBV12-4; DNA: TGTGCCAGCAGGAAGACAGGGGATTGGGCACCCCTCCACTTT; CDR3: CASRKTGDWAPLHF
J: TRBJ2-4; D: -; size: -; V: TRBV11-2; DNA: TGTGCCAGCAGCTTTGAAAGAGGACCGCCCTTAGCCAAAAACATTCAGTACTTC; CDR3: CASSFERGPPLAKNIQYF
J: TRBJ1-1; D: -; size: -; V: TRBV20-1; DNA: TGCAGTGCTAGAGATTACAGACTTCTGAACACTGAAGCTTTCTTT; CDR3: CSARDYRLLNTEAFF
J: TRBJ2-3; D: -; size: -; V: TRBV20-1; DNA: TGCTGTGCTAGAGATTTCAGGGGCCTTACAGATACGCAGTATTTT; CDR3: CCARDFRGLTDTQYF
J: TRBJ1-2; D: -; size: -; V: TRBV5-6; DNA: TGTGCCAGCAGCAAACGACAGGCTCCTAACTATGGCTACACCTTC; CDR3: CASSKRQAPNYGYTF
J: TRBJ1-1; D: -; size: -; V: TRBV20-1; DNA: TGCAGTGCCGCTAAGTCCAGGAACACTGAAGCTTTCTTT; CDR3: CSAAKSRNTEAFF